What follows describes a single T cell receptor beta chain. As yet, its antigen is unknown. The data were obtained in a study of CD8 T cells in Susac syndrome. Sequencing of TCR beta was carried out in blood CD8+ and CD4+ T cells. Healthy donors acted as controls, with matching for age and sex. CDR3 size: 14 residues. Between the trimmed V and J ends, which lost 2 bases and 1 base, there was a span of 10 bases. CDR1 is SGHRS and CDR2 is YFSETQ in the germline V gene. Study-wide results and limits: Acknowledgment was made by the study that its TCR sequencing and HLA analysis involved a relatively small number of individuals.

cDNA came from about 0.5 to 1 ug RNA primed by random hexamers. With immunoSEQ multiplex PCR, TCR beta CDR3 was amplified across 54 Vbeta and 13 Jbeta. TCRdb re-derived calls from the immunoSEQ multiplex PCR reads in MiXCR, one entry per CDR3 protein. The sample holds about 190,000 distinct CDR3 sequences, approximately 93% seen once. The chain has TRBV5-1 and TRBJ2-7, with D perhaps TRBD1 or TRBD2 (5 bases each). Specimen: CD4+ T cells from PBMCs. This TCR was recovered from a human donor in good health. The CDR3 loop reads CASSFRDGSYEQYF. The CDR3 nucleotides read TGCGCCAGCAGCTTCCGGGACGGTTCCTACGAGCAGTACTTC.